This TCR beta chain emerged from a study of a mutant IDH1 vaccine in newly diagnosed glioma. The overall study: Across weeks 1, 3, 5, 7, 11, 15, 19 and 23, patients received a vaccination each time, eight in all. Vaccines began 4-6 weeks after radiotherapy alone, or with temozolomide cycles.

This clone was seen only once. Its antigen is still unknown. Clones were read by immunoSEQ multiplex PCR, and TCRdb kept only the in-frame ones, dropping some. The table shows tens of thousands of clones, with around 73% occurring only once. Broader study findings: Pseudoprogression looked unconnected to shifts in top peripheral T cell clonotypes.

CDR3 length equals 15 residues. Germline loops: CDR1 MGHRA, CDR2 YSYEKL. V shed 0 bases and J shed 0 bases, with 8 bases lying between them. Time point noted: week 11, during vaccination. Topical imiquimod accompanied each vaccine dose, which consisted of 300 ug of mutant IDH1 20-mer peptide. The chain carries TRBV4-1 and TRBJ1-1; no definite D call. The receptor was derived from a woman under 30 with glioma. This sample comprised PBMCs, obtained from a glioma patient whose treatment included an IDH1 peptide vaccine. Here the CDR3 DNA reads TGCGCCAGCAGCCAAGAAGCGCCAGTGAACACTGAAGCTTTCTTT. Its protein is CASSQEAPVNTEAFF.